Presented here are 25 T cell receptor beta chains from one specimen sequenced in a study of shared clonotypes between healthy human individuals. Assay: immunoSEQ multiplex PCR; the TCRdb copy retains only in-frame clones and omits some. The sample contains some 580,000 clones, 97% of which appear only once. The sample comprised naive CD4+ T cells sorted from blood. The subset was: CD45RA+ positively selected. The receptors here all came from a woman aged 25 to 45 in good health.

This sequence joins TRBV4-2 and TRBJ2-2, with 10 bases aligning to TRBD2. CDR3 size: 20 residues. The V gene's germline CDR1 is LGHNA and CDR2 YNFKEQ. V dropped 0 bases and J dropped 8; count of bases not matched to a gene: 18. CDR3 sequence: CASSQDIPPGVSGRKGELFF. The CDR3 DNA is TGTGCCAGCAGCCAAGATATCCCACCGGGGGTTAGCGGGAGGAAGGGGGAGCTGTTTTTT.

The chain recombines TRBV5-1 with TRBJ2-1; TRBD2 agrees at 10 bases. The V gene end was trimmed by 0 bases and the J gene end by 0 bases; junction bases not matched to a gene: 3. The germline V gene has CDR1 SGHRS and CDR2 YFSETQ. This CDR3 spans 17 amino acids. The DNA of the CDR3 is TGCGCCAGCAGCTTGGGAGCGGGAGGGCCCTCCTACAATGAGCAGTTCTTC. This codes for CASSLGAGGPSYNEQFF.

This clone appeared once. V is TRBV28 and J is TRBJ2-2; 8 bases are shared with TRBD1. CDR1 MDHEN and CDR2 SYDVKM come from the germline V gene. The CDR3 loop spans 14 amino acids. With V trimmed by 4 bases and J by 4 bases, 2 bases remained unmatched. This CDR3 is CASSSGQGTGELFF. In DNA form, the CDR3 reads TGTGCCAGCAGTTCTGGACAGGGCACCGGGGAGCTGTTTTTT.

The rearrangement links TRBV28 to TRBJ1-5; D call uncertain. This CDR3 is built from 12 residues. Deletions cut 3 bases from V and 7 bases from J, with 7 bases between. Germline V gene sequence: CDR1 MDHEN, CDR2 SYDVKM. DNA of the CDR3: TGTGCCAGCAGTTTGGATAAGCAGCCCCAGCATTTT. This sequence encodes CASSLDKQPQHF.

V usage is TRBV28 and J usage is TRBJ2-5; D uncertain. The J call could be wrong; TRBJ2-7 is a better fit for the DNA end. Germline CDR1 reads MDHEN; CDR2 reads SYDVKM. The CDR3 extends over 14 amino acids. The CDR3 region is CASSFTRTSYEQYF. The CDR3 coding sequence is TGTGCCAGCAGTTTCACCAGAACCTCCTACGAGCAGTACTTC.

J is TRBJ2-1 and V is TRBV7-9, with 7 bases matching TRBD2. The CDR3 contains 16 residues. The V segment lost 1 base and the J segment 0 bases; nucleotides outside the gene matches: 3. CDR1 and CDR2 from the germline V gene are SEHNR and FQNEAQ (reference sequence). The CDR3 DNA is TGTGCCAGCAGCTTAGTGGGCGGGAGCTCCTACAATGAGCAGTTCTTC. Translating it yields CASSLVGGSSYNEQFF.

The chain combines TRBV28 with TRBJ2-7, with 14 bases that match TRBD2. Germline V lookup: CDR1 MDHEN, CDR2 SYDVKM. This CDR3 contains 18 residues. V was clipped by 6 bases and J by 0 bases; unmatched bases: 10. The DNA of the CDR3 is TGTGCCAGCAGCAAAAACTTTGGGACTAGCGGGAGCTCCTACGAGCAGTACTTC. This encodes CASSKNFGTSGSSYEQYF.

The gene calls are TRBV19 and TRBJ1-4, with 7 bases identical to TRBD1. The CDR3 covers 16 residues. The V and J ends lost 3 bases and 7 bases, in that order; junction bases with no gene match: 11. The germline CDR1 and CDR2 sequences are LNHDA and SQIVND (reference sequence). CDR3 in DNA: TGTGCCAGTAGTATGACGGCAGGGGGAATCCGTGAAAAACTGTTTTTT. Translated, it gives CASSMTAGGIREKLFF.

V usage is TRBV5-4 and J usage is TRBJ2-7; 9 bases fit TRBD2. The CDR3 loop spans 16 amino acids. CDR1 is SGHNT, CDR2 YYREEE, per germline (reference sequence). Trimming at V came to 6 bases and at J to 7 bases, leaving 17 bases not matched to a gene. CDR3 residues: CASTRFTAGGPGEQYF. The CDR3 DNA reads TGTGCCAGCACCCGCTTTACGGCGGGAGGGCCTGGGGAGCAGTACTTC.

The rearrangement joins TRBV29-1 to TRBJ1-5; no reliable D call. The V end was cut by 2 bases, the J end by 4 bases, with 9 bases between. The germline CDR1 and CDR2 sequences are SQVTM and ANQGSEA. The CDR3 has 13 amino acids. The CDR3, as DNA: TGCAGCGTTGAATACAGCCAAAATCAGCCCCAGCATTTT. Translated: CSVEYSQNQPQHF.

The chain links TRBV5-4 to TRBJ2-5; 7 bases fit TRBD2. V lost 3 bases, J lost 0 bases, and 5 bases stayed unmatched. This CDR3 has 15 amino acids. Germline V gene lookup returns CDR1 SGHNT and CDR2 YYREEE (reference sequence). CDR3 coding DNA: TGTGCCAGCAGCTCGGCTAGCGGAAACCAAGAGACCCAGTACTTC. Translation: CASSSASGNQETQYF.

The V and J genes are TRBV27 and TRBJ1-1, with a possible D match to TRBD1 (5 bases). The V and J ends lost 3 bases and 0 bases respectively, with 14 bases between them. This CDR3 is built from 16 residues. Germline values: CDR1 MNHEY, CDR2 SMNVEV (reference sequence). The CDR3 protein is CASSFWGDPMNTEAFF. The CDR3 DNA reads TGTGCCAGCAGTTTTTGGGGGGACCCCATGAACACTGAAGCTTTCTTT.

The rearrangement links TRBV6-5 to TRBJ2-2; 7 nucleotides line up with TRBD2. Germline V gene data show CDR1 as MNHEY and CDR2 as SVGAGI. The length of the CDR3 is 15 residues. V gave up 6 bases and J gave up 0 bases; unmatched junction bases: 4. The CDR3 region is CASRELAPNTGELFF. The CDR3 region has the DNA TGTGCCAGCAGGGAACTAGCGCCGAACACCGGGGAGCTGTTTTTT.

This clone was counted a single time. This chain links TRBV11-3 with TRBJ2-5, with 9 positions matching TRBD1. The J call may be in error: the DNA end matches TRBJ2-7 better. The germline V gene encodes CDR1 SGHNT and CDR2 YENEEA. The CDR3 loop spans 15 amino acids. CDR3 amino acids: CASSGGTGLGNEQYF. The CDR3 region has the DNA TGTGCCAGCAGCGGCGGGACAGGGTTAGGCAACGAGCAGTACTTC.

V gene TRBV7-9 combines with J gene TRBJ1-1; D not certain. Germline V gene data show CDR1 as SEHNR and CDR2 as FQNEAQ (reference sequence). V was cut by 7 bases and J by 5 bases, with 14 bases left in between. This CDR3 is built from 13 residues. Written as DNA, the CDR3 is TGTGCCAGCATACGTGAGTTGTCGACTGAAGCTTTCTTT. Translation gives CASIRELSTEAFF.

V gene TRBV28 combines with J gene TRBJ2-7; 9 nucleotides agree with TRBD1. Germline lookup yields CDR1 MDHEN and CDR2 SYDVKM. V shed 8 bases and J 0 bases; nucleotides not matched to a gene: 8. The CDR3 runs 15 residues. CDR3 in amino acids: CASWQPGQGSYEQYF. CDR3 sequence (DNA): TGTGCCAGCTGGCAACCGGGACAGGGCTCCTACGAGCAGTACTTC.

V and J are TRBV6-1 and TRBJ2-7; a weak D match, TRBD1 (6 bases). Germline CDR1 is MNHNS and CDR2 is SASEGT. Trimming took 6 bases from V and 6 from J, leaving 18 bases between them. This CDR3 is 14 amino acids long. The CDR3 DNA sequence: TGTGCCAGCAGAAAGGGACACCGTTCAGCCGAGCAGTACTTC. It codes for CASRKGHRSAEQYF.

The V and J genes are TRBV11-3 and TRBJ2-2, with TRBD1 identical over 7 bases. CDR1 SGHNT and CDR2 YENEEA come from the germline V gene. CDR3 size: 14 residues. The J segment lost 3 bases and the V segment lost 5 bases, leaving 3 bases of the junction unmatched. The DNA of the CDR3 is TGTGCCAGCAGCCGCACAGGGGACACCGGGGAGCTGTTTTTT. The encoded protein is CASSRTGDTGELFF.

The rearrangement joins TRBV30 to TRBJ1-1; weak D call: TRBD1 (5 bases). Trimming took 5 bases from V and 2 from J, leaving 12 bases between them. The CDR3 extends over 13 amino acids. Germline lookup yields CDR1 GTSNPN and CDR2 SVGIG (reference sequence). Written as DNA, the CDR3 is TGTGCCTGGCCAACGCAGGGTAACACTGAAGCTTTCTTT. Translated: CAWPTQGNTEAFF.

This rearrangement joins TRBV6-1 to TRBJ1-1; 8 nucleotides match TRBD1. J was trimmed by 5 bases and V by 4 bases; bases with no gene match: 6. Germline V CDR1 and CDR2: MNHNS, SASEGT. The CDR3 has 14 residues. As DNA, the CDR3 is TGTGCCAGCAGTGCCAGGGGGCGAACGACTGAAGCTTTCTTT. Translating it yields CASSARGRTTEAFF.

As for this clone: It is unclear where the CDR3 begins or ends on the DNA, so no DNA is shown, and the CDR3 is as TCRdb lists it. V usage is TRBV7-9 and J usage is TRBJ1-5. Germline V gives CDR1 SEHNR, CDR2 FQNEAQ (reference sequence). The CDR3 is 16 residues long, ends included. The CDR3: CASSPTFGASNQPQHF.

This clone showed up just once. This chain connects TRBV21-1 to TRBJ2-7; no check of the table's D call, TRBD1, against the DNA was made. TRBV21-1 is flagged as a pseudogene. The CDR3 sequence is 15 residues long. CDR3: CASSKKEGAFYEQYF. DNA of the CDR3: TGTGCCAGCAGCAAAAAGGAGGGGGCATTCTACGAGCAGTACTTC.

V and J are TRBV28 and TRBJ2-7; D gene uncertain. This CDR3 has 15 amino acids. V shed 0 bases and J shed 6 bases, with 15 bases lying between them. The germline CDR1 and CDR2 sequences are MDHEN and SYDVKM. CDR3 loop: CASSLWKGSYFEQYF. The DNA of the CDR3 is TGTGCCAGCAGTTTATGGAAAGGGTCCTATTTCGAGCAGTACTTC.

The chain uses TRBV2 and TRBJ1-5, with D possibly being TRBD1 (5 bases). The CDR3 extends over 13 amino acids. Germline CDR1 is SNHLY and CDR2 is FYNNEI. Trimming left V 4 bases short and J 7 bases short, with 11 bases between. Written as DNA, the CDR3 is TGTGCCAGCAGTGGCAGGGCTGAACAGCCCCAGCATTTT. Residues: CASSGRAEQPQHF.

This rearrangement joins TRBV5-1 to TRBJ2-5, with D possibly being TRBD1 (5 bases). The V end lost 3 bases, the J end lost 3 bases, and 12 bases lay between the germline ends. Germline lookup yields CDR1 SGHRS and CDR2 YFSETQ. This CDR3 spans 14 amino acids. CDR3 sequence: CASSSHGREETQYF. The CDR3 DNA reads as TGCGCCAGCAGCTCGCATGGCAGGGAAGAGACCCAGTACTTC.